These T cell receptor beta chains were read from a single sample in a study of cytomegalovirus exposure and HLA in healthy donors. Profiled with immunoSEQ multiplex PCR; TCRdb holds only in-frame clones, not every one. The table records about 120,000 clones, more than 55% of them present only once. The sample was PBMCs. These receptors came from a man aged 18 to 30 in good health and CMV-seronegative. CDR3s include the opening cysteine and the closing phenylalanine or tryptophan. A D gene is named only where the DNA matches it firmly. Some rows mark clone size as missing; the rest say once, few, many or name a class of expanded clone.

CDR3aa | CDR3nt | v_gene | d_gene | j_gene | abundance
CASSVGSGGAYEQYF | TGTGCCAGCAGCGTAGGTTCGGGGGGGGCCTACGAGCAGTACTTC | TRBV9 | TRBD2 | TRBJ2-7 | .
CASSLVNRVSSYNEQFF | TGTGCCAGCAGCTTAGTAAACAGGGTGAGCTCCTACAATGAGCAGTTCTTC | TRBV11-2 | . | TRBJ2-1 | .
CASSADRRSSYNEQFF | TGTGCCAGCAGTGCGGACAGGAGGAGCTCCTACAATGAGCAGTTCTTC | TRBV25-1 | TRBD1 | TRBJ2-1 | .
CASSSWDTPNEKLFF | TGTGCCAGCAGCTCCTGGGACACCCCTAATGAAAAACTGTTTTTT | TRBV7-2 | . | TRBJ1-4 | .
CASSLWGLGEQYF | TGTGCCAGCAGTTTATGGGGACTTGGCGAGCAGTACTTC | TRBV27 | . | TRBJ2-7 | .
CASSVGTSVQETQYF | TGTGCCAGTAGTGTCGGGACTAGCGTACAAGAGACCCAGTACTTC | TRBV19 | TRBD2 | TRBJ2-5 | .
CASRALGRNEQFF | TGTGCCAGCAGAGCACTAGGTCGCAATGAGCAGTTCTTC | TRBV7-6 | . | TRBJ2-1 | few
CASSQDPSGRAKDTQYF | TGTGCCAGCAGCCAAGATCCCAGCGGGAGGGCCAAAGATACGCAGTATTTT | TRBV4-2 | TRBD2 | TRBJ2-3 | few
CASSILLIIQGSKDTEAFF | TGTGCCAGTAGTATCCTACTAATAATACAGGGCTCTAAGGACACTGAAGCTTTCTTT | TRBV19 | . | TRBJ1-1 | .
CASSLNLWPGVNTEAFF | TGTGCCAGCAGCTTGAATCTCTGGCCAGGGGTGAACACTGAAGCTTTCTTT | TRBV7-9 | . | TRBJ1-1 | .
CASSPQGTSGMGTQYF | TGTGCCAGCAGCCCTCAAGGGACTAGCGGGATGGGGACCCAGTACTTC | TRBV9 | TRBD2 | TRBJ2-5 | .
CSVDGGGGRNTEAFF | TGCAGCGTTGATGGAGGAGGGGGCCGGAACACTGAAGCTTTCTTT | TRBV29-1 | TRBD1 | TRBJ1-1 | once
CASSLKPPGQGSVGYTF | TGTGCCAGCAGCTTAAAGCCCCCCGGACAGGGTTCCGTTGGCTACACCTTC | TRBV7-3 | TRBD1 | TRBJ1-2 | .
CASSLGQGIQPQHF | TGTGCCAGCAGTTTAGGACAGGGGATACAGCCCCAGCATTTT | TRBV27 | TRBD1 | TRBJ1-5 | .
CASRDRGYNQPQHF | TGTGCCAGCAGGGACAGGGGATACAATCAGCCCCAGCATTTT | TRBV6-1 | TRBD1 | TRBJ1-5 | .